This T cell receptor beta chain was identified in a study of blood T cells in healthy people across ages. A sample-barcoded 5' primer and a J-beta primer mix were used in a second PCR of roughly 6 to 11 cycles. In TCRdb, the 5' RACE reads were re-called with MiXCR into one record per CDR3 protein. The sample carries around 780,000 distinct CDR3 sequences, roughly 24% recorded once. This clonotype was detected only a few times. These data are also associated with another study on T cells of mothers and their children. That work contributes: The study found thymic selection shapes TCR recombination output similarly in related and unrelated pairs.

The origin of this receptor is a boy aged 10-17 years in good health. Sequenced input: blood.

CDR3 sequence (DNA): TGTGCCATCAGTTCTGACAGCCAGCGTTCTGGAAACACCATATATTTT. Its translation: CAISSDSQRSGNTIYF. V gene TRBV10-3 combines with J gene TRBJ1-3; D might be TRBD1 (5 bases). Trimming pared 5 bases from V and 1 base from J, leaving 15 bases between. This CDR3 contains 16 residues. Germline V gene data show CDR1 as ENHRY and CDR2 as SYGVKD.